These T cell receptor beta chains were read from a single sample in a study of T cells after yellow fever vaccination. MiXCR was run by TCRdb on the 5' RACE reads, yielding one entry per CDR3 protein. This sample carries 400,000 or so distinct CDR3 sequences, about 6.2% of them seen once, and the ten largest clones take over 14%. The sample consisted of PBMCs, taken 5 days after the yellow fever booster vaccination. Receptor source: a man aged 25-40 years who received the YFV17D yellow fever vaccine. Each CDR3 is given with its conserved first and last residue. The D gene is left open where the match is weak. Some rows mark clone size as missing; the rest say once, few, many or name a class of expanded clone.

TRBV20-1	TRBJ2-7	many	.	CSASGRALHEQYF	TGCAGTGCTAGCGGGAGAGCCTTACACGAGCAGTACTTC
TRBV3-1	TRBJ2-7	many	.	CASSHTGPNYEQYF	TGTGCCAGCAGCCACACGGGCCCGAACTACGAGCAGTACTTC
TRBV19	TRBJ1-3	.	.	CASGDLGPFSGNTIYF	TGTGCCAGCGGAGACTTGGGACCGTTCTCTGGAAACACCATATATTTT
TRBV30	TRBJ1-2	.	.	CAWSYQSGGYTF	TGTGCCTGGAGTTACCAGAGTGGAGGCTACACCTTC
TRBV4-3	TRBJ2-7	many	.	CASSQDLSELDSYEQYF	TGCGCCAGCAGCCAAGATCTGTCGGAGCTGGACTCCTACGAGCAGTACTTC
TRBV5-5	TRBJ1-2	.	TRBD1	CASSLASFRDSYGYTF	TGTGCCAGCAGCTTGGCTAGCTTTAGGGACAGCTATGGCTACACCTTC
TRBV12-3/TRBV12-4	TRBJ2-1	.	TRBD2	CASRFSIAGGNNEQFF	TGTGCCAGCAGATTTTCGATAGCGGGAGGGAACAATGAGCAGTTCTTC
TRBV6-5	TRBJ1-4	.	TRBD1	CASRRSQGGEKLFF	TGTGCCAGCAGACGTTCACAGGGGGGGGAAAAACTGTTTTTT
TRBV28	TRBJ1-5	.	TRBD1	CASRSLLGQLNQPQHF	TGTGCCAGCCGCTCTTTACTGGGACAGCTCAATCAGCCCCAGCATTTT
TRBV6-2/TRBV6-3	TRBJ2-5	few	.	CASTAPFQETQYF	TGTGCCAGCACGGCCCCCTTCCAAGAGACCCAGTACTTC
TRBV27	TRBJ2-7	many	.	CASRDQGPHEQYF	TGTGCCAGCAGAGATCAGGGGCCCCACGAGCAGTACTTC
TRBV10-3	TRBJ2-2	few	TRBD2	CAISDEQSGTGELFF	TGTGCCATCAGTGACGAACAGAGCGGGACGGGGGAGCTGTTTTTT
TRBV29-1	TRBJ1-2	few	TRBD1	CSVGGTGGPYGYTF	TGCAGCGTTGGGGGGACAGGGGGCCCATATGGCTACACCTTC
TRBV12-3/TRBV12-4	TRBJ2-5	many	TRBD2	CASSWGGEGQETQYF	TGTGCCAGCAGCTGGGGGGGAGAGGGGCAAGAGACCCAGTACTTC
TRBV11-2	TRBJ2-3	.	TRBD2	CASTTGRTRGPTDTQYF	TGTGCCAGCACCACCGGGCGGACTAGGGGCCCCACAGATACGCAGTATTTT
TRBV12-3/TRBV12-4	TRBJ2-1	many	.	CASSGTHSYNEQFF	TGTGCCAGCAGTGGGACTCACTCCTACAATGAGCAGTTCTTC
TRBV18	TRBJ2-7	.	.	CASSPPRPGSYEQYF	TGTGCCAGCTCACCACCGAGGCCTGGCTCCTACGAGCAGTACTTC
TRBV2	TRBJ1-5	.	.	CASSEDNLYQPQHF	TGTGCCAGCAGTGAGGACAATTTATATCAGCCCCAGCATTTT
TRBV7-3	TRBJ2-3	many	TRBD1	CASSGTGGTDTQYF	TGTGCCAGCAGCGGGACAGGGGGCACAGATACGCAGTATTTT
TRBV25-1	TRBJ1-3	many	.	CASSERGGGDTIYF	TGTGCCAGCAGTGAACGGGGGGGAGGTGACACCATATATTTT
TRBV28	TRBJ2-1	many	TRBD2	CASSRPGTSDHEQFF	TGTGCCAGCAGTCGACCCGGGACTAGTGACCATGAGCAGTTCTTC
TRBV7-9	TRBJ2-7	.	TRBD1	CASSLAQSRGNNEQYF	TGTGCCAGCAGCTTAGCCCAGAGCAGGGGGAATAACGAGCAGTACTTC
TRBV20-1	TRBJ2-1	few	.	CSASGQAVNNEQFF	TGCAGTGCTTCAGGCCAGGCGGTCAACAATGAGCAGTTCTTC
TRBV7-6	TRBJ2-2	many	TRBD2	CASSSVLAGAANTGELFF	TGTGCCAGCAGCTCCGTACTAGCGGGAGCTGCGAACACCGGGGAGCTGTTTTTT
TRBV5-1	TRBJ2-7	many	TRBD1	CASSLARSGTGLYEQYF	TGCGCCAGCAGCTTGGCCCGCTCCGGGACAGGACTCTACGAGCAGTACTTC